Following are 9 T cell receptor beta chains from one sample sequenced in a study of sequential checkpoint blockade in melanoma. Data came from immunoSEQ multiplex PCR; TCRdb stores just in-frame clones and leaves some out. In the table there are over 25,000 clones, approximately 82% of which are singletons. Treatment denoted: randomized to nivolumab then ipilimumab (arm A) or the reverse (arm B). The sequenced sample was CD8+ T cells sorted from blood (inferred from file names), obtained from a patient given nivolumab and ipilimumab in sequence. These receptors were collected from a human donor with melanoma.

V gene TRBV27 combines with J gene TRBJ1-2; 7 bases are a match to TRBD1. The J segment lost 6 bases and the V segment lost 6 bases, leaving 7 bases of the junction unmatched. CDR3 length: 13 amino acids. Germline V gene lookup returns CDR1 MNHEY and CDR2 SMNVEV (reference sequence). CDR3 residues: CASSQGGGDGYTF. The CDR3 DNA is TGTGCCAGCAGCCAAGGGGGCGGGGATGGCTACACCTTC.

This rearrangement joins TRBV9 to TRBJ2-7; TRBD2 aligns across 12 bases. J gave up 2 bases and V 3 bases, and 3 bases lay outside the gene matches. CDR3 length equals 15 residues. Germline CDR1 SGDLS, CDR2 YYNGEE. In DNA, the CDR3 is TGTGCCAGCAGCGGCGGACTAGCGGGAACCTACGAGCAGTACTTC. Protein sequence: CASSGGLAGTYEQYF.

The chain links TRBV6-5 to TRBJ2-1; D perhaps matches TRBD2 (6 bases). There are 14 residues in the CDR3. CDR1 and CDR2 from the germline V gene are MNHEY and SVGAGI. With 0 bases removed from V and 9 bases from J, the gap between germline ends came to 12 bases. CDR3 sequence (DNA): TGTGCCAGCAGTTACTCGAGTAGGGGAGGTGAGCAGTTCTTC. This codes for CASSYSSRGGEQFF.

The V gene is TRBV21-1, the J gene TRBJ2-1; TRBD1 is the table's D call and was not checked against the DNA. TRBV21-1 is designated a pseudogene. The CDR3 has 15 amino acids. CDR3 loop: CASSGRDRVFDEQFF. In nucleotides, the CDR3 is TGTGCCAGCAGCGGCCGGGACAGGGTATTCGATGAGCAGTTCTTC.

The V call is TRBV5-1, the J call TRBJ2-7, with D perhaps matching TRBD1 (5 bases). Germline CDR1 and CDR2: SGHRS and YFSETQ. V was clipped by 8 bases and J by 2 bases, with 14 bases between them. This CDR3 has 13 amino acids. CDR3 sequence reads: CASRETATYEQYF. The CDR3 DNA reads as TGCGCCAGTCGTGAGACAGCTACCTACGAGCAGTACTTC. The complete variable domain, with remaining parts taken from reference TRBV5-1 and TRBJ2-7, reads KAGVTQTPRYLIKTRGQQVTLSCSPISGHRSVSWYQQTPGQGLQFLFEYFSETQRNKGNFPGRFSGRQFSNSRSEMNVSTLELGDSALYLCASRETATYEQYFGPGTRLTVT.

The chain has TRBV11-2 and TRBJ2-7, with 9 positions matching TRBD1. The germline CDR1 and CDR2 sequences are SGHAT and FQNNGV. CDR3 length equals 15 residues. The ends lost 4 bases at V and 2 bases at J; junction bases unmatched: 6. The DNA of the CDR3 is TGTGCCAGCAGCTACGGACAGGGGTATCCCTACGAGCAGTACTTC. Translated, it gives CASSYGQGYPYEQYF.

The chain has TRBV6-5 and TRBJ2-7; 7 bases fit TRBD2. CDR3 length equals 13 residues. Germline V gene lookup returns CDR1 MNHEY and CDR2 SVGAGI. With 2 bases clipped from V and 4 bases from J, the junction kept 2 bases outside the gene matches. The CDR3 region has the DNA TGTGCCAGCAGTTACCCGGGGGGTTACGAGCAGTACTTC. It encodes CASSYPGGYEQYF.

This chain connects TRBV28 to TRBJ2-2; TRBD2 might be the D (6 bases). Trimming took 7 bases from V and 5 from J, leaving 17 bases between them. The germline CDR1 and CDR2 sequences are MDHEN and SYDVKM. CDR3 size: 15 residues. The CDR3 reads CASIQGRGPTGELFF. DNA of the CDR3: TGTGCCAGCATTCAAGGGCGGGGACCGACCGGGGAGCTGTTTTTT.

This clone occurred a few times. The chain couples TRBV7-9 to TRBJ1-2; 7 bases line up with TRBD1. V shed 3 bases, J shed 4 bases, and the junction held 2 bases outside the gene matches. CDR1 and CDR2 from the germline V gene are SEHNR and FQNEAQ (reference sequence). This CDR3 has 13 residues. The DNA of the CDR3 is TGTGCCAGCAGCTTCGGGACAGTCTATGGCTACACCTTC. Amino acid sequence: CASSFGTVYGYTF.